The subject of this entry is one T cell receptor (beta chain). Germline CDR1 SGHTA, CDR2 FQGNSA. Trimming removed 5 bases from V and 4 bases from J, with 6 bases in between. This CDR3 contains 13 residues. The data derive from a study of beta chain features in type 1 diabetes. The whole isolated RNA underwent reverse transcription, so sequencing captured expressed TCRB transcripts. The method was immunoSEQ multiplex PCR; TCRdb's version includes in-frame clones alone and lacks a portion of them. The sample consists of 900,000 or so clones, under 20% of them appearing once. Sequencing was carried out using naive CD4+ T cells from blood. This clonotype originated in a woman aged 18-35 years in good health. The chain uses TRBV7-2 and TRBJ2-6; tentative D call: TRBD2 (5 bases). The CDR3 region is CASSAGGANVLTF. For the CDR3, the DNA is TGTGCCAGCAGCGCGGGCGGGGCCAACGTCCTGACTTTC.